The present T cell receptor (beta chain) was sequenced within a study of cytomegalovirus exposure and HLA in healthy donors. PCR used 60 Vbeta primers and 13 Jbeta primers. Profiling relied on immunoSEQ multiplex PCR, and the TCRdb table lists in-frame clones only, not all of them. The repertoire table contains approximately 210,000 clones. The CDR3 extends over 14 amino acids. Germline V CDR1 and CDR2: MNHNS, SASEGT. The V end was cut by 7 bases, the J end by 2 bases, with 15 bases between. This TCR was recovered from a woman in her 30s in good health and CMV-seropositive. V and J are TRBV6-1 and TRBJ2-7; D is perhaps TRBD2 (7 bases). The sequencing sample was made of PBMCs. The CDR3 sequence: CASTKGGGTYEQYF. Written as DNA, the CDR3 is TGTGCCAGCACCAAAGGGGGGGGTACCTACGAGCAGTACTTC.